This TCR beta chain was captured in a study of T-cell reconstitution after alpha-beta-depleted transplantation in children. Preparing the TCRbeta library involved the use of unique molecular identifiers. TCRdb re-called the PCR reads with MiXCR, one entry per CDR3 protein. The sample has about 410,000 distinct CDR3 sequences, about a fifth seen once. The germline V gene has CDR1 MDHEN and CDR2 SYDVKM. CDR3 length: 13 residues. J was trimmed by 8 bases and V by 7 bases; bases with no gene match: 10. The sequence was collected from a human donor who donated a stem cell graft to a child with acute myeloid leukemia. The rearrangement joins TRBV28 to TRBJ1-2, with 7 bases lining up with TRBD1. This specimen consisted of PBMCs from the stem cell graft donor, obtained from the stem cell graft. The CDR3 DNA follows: TGTGCCAGCACCAGGACAGGCGGCTTCGGCTACACCTTC. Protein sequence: CASTRTGGFGYTF.